Listed here are 19 T cell receptor beta chains from one sample, sequenced in a study of blood T cell repertoires in COVID-19. Assay: immunoSEQ multiplex PCR; the TCRdb copy retains only in-frame clones and omits some. Among about 270,000 clones listed, 75% to 85% were seen once. The sample taken for sequencing was PBMCs or T cells enriched from blood (not recorded which). These receptors originate from a woman aged 45-65 years with acute COVID-19.

The gene calls are TRBV5-5 and TRBJ2-1; possibly TRBD1 for D (6 bases). V lost 0 bases to trimming and J lost 0 bases, with 13 bases between them. Germline V gene lookup returns CDR1 SGHKS and CDR2 YYEKEE (reference sequence). The CDR3 has 17 amino acids. The CDR3 nucleotides are TGTGCCAGCAGCTTGGATAGGGGGACCAGCTCCTACAATGAGCAGTTCTTC. Translated: CASSLDRGTSSYNEQFF.

This sequence joins TRBV11-2 and TRBJ1-1, with TRBD1 identical over 9 bases. Germline CDR1 and CDR2: SGHAT and FQNNGV. The CDR3 runs to 14 residues. J gave up 7 bases and V 4 bases, and 7 bases lay outside the gene matches. The chain's CDR3 is CASSSNRGPGEAFF. The CDR3 bases are TGTGCCAGCAGCTCCAACAGGGGGCCAGGTGAAGCTTTCTTT.

The rearrangement joins TRBV19 to TRBJ1-2, with 7 bases matching TRBD1. V dropped 6 bases and J dropped 3; count of bases not matched to a gene: 4. Looked up from germline, CDR1 is LNHDA and CDR2 is SQIVND (reference sequence). This CDR3 region has 13 residues. The CDR3: CASSPQGYYGYTF. CDR3 nucleotides: TGTGCCAGTAGCCCACAGGGGTACTATGGCTACACCTTC.

The J gene is TRBJ1-2, the V gene TRBV5-1; the D is unclear. Trimming removed 0 bases at V and 1 base at J, with 10 bases between. The CDR3 runs to 15 residues. The V gene's germline CDR1 is SGHRS and CDR2 YFSETQ. As DNA, the CDR3 is TGCGCCAGCAGCTTGGGCCAGGCCTTTAACTATGGCTACACCTTC. Translating gives CASSLGQAFNYGYTF. Together with reference TRBV5-1 and TRBJ1-2, the CDR3 gives the full variable domain: KAGVTQTPRYLIKTRGQQVTLSCSPISGHRSVSWYQQTPGQGLQFLFEYFSETQRNKGNFPGRFSGRQFSNSRSEMNVSTLELGDSALYLCASSLGQAFNYGYTFGSGTRLTVV.

CDR3 sequence: CSVGTVTMNTEAFF. CDR3 DNA: TGCAGCGTTGGCACAGTGACCATGAACACTGAAGCTTTCTTT. V and J are TRBV29-1 and TRBJ1-1; unclear D gene. Germline V gives CDR1 SQVTM, CDR2 ANQGSEA. V lost 4 bases to trimming and J lost 0 bases, with 12 bases between them. The CDR3 has 14 amino acids.

This chain joins TRBV30 and TRBJ2-7, with D hard to call. V shed 3 bases and J shed 6 bases, with 9 bases lying between them. The CDR3 covers 11 residues. Germline CDR1 GTSNPN, CDR2 SVGIG (reference sequence). The CDR3 nucleotides read TGTGCCTGGAGCCCCAGGTTCGAGCAGTACTTC. Translating it yields CAWSPRFEQYF.

This rearrangement joins TRBV3-1 (or the pseudogene TRBV3-2) to TRBJ1-2; a weak D match, TRBD1 (6 bases). This CDR3 contains 14 residues. Germline-derived CDR1 and CDR2 are LGHDT and YNNKEL (reference sequence). Trimming took off 0 bases at V and 7 bases at J, with 12 bases between the two ends. The CDR3 protein is CASSQDNRARGYTF. CDR3 coding DNA: TGTGCCAGCAGCCAAGATAACAGGGCGCGTGGCTACACCTTC.

The J gene is TRBJ2-7, the V gene TRBV3-1 (or the pseudogene TRBV3-2); TRBD1 might be the D (6 bases). This CDR3 spans 14 amino acids. V was clipped by 4 bases and J by 2 bases, with 12 bases between them. The germline gives CDR1 LGHDT, CDR2 YNNKEL (reference sequence). Here the CDR3 reads CASSRQDSPYEQYF. Written as DNA, the CDR3 is TGTGCCAGCAGCCGACAGGACTCACCCTACGAGCAGTACTTC.

The CDR3 DNA follows: TGTGCCAGCAGTTTACGGCGGGGGGGGATCAAGATTGAAGCTTTCTTT. Translated: CASSLRRGGIKIEAFF. V usage is TRBV28 and J usage is TRBJ1-1; TRBD1 might be the D (5 bases). The CDR3 length is 16 residues. Per the germline V gene, CDR1 is MDHEN and CDR2 is SYDVKM. Between the trimmed V and J ends, which lost 2 bases and 7 bases, there was a span of 20 bases.

V and J are TRBV7-2 and TRBJ1-1, with D possibly being TRBD1 (5 bases). V lost 3 bases and J 3 bases, leaving 8 bases between the germline ends. The germline V gene has CDR1 SGHTA and CDR2 FQGNSA. The CDR3 sequence is 13 residues long. CDR3 residues: CASSLTVYTEAFF. DNA of the CDR3: TGTGCCAGCAGCTTGACAGTGTACACTGAAGCTTTCTTT.

The rearrangement links TRBV6-5 to TRBJ1-5; 7 positions agree with TRBD1. V lost 8 bases and J lost 4; bases outside the gene matches: 11. Per the germline V gene, CDR1 is MNHEY and CDR2 is SVGAGI. This CDR3 has 15 residues. This CDR3 reads CASRSRQGANQPQHF. For the CDR3, the DNA is TGTGCCAGCCGTTCGCGACAGGGCGCGAATCAGCCCCAGCATTTT.

The sample holds a few counts of this clone. The chain recombines TRBV2 with TRBJ1-6; D possibly corresponds to TRBD1 (6 bases). Trimming pared 5 bases from V and 7 bases from J, leaving 24 bases between. Germline V gene data show CDR1 as SNHLY and CDR2 as FYNNEI. This CDR3 has 18 amino acids. In nucleotides, the CDR3 is TGTGCCAGCAGTATAAATCCGGCGGACAGAGAACAAAATTCACCCCTCCACTTT. It yields the protein CASSINPADREQNSPLHF.

The rearrangement links TRBV19 to TRBJ2-5, with 12 bases identical to TRBD1. Germline V gene data show CDR1 as LNHDA and CDR2 as SQIVND (reference sequence). With 7 bases clipped from V and 5 bases from J, the junction kept 5 bases outside the gene matches. This CDR3 comprises 14 residues. CDR3 in DNA: TGTGCCAGTAAGGGACAGGGGGCGGAGGAGACCCAGTACTTC. This sequence encodes CASKGQGAEETQYF. Looking up the rest from reference TRBV19 and TRBJ2-5 gives the full variable domain: DGGITQSPKYLFRKEGQNVTLSCEQNLNHDAMYWYRQDPGQGLRLIYYSQIVNDFQKGDIAEGYSVSREKKESFPLTVTSAQKNPTAFYLCASKGQGAEETQYFGPGTRLLVL.

This chain joins TRBV11-2 and TRBJ2-5; D perhaps matches TRBD2 (6 bases). CDR3 length: 13 residues. Trimming pared 3 bases from V and 4 bases from J, leaving 9 bases between. Germline CDR1 and CDR2: SGHAT and FQNNGV. CDR3 in DNA: TGTGCCAGCAGCTTCGGGAGTGGAGAGACCCAGTACTTC. Translating it yields CASSFGSGETQYF.

This chain uses TRBV6-1 with TRBJ1-6; 7 positions match TRBD1. This CDR3 is 17 amino acids long. Germline V gene lookup returns CDR1 MNHNS and CDR2 SASEGT. The junction had 6 bases not matched to a gene; V was cut back by 4 bases and J by 0 bases. The CDR3 DNA reads as TGTGCCAGCAGTGGAGACAGGGCAAGCTCCTATAATTCACCCCTCCACTTT. Translating gives CASSGDRASSYNSPLHF.

V gene TRBV5-6 combines with J gene TRBJ1-1; 9 positions match TRBD1. V lost 3 bases and J lost 4; bases outside the gene matches: 7. The CDR3 is 15 amino acids. CDR1 and CDR2 (germline): SGHDT, YYEEEE. For the CDR3, the DNA is TGTGCCAGCAGCTCCTACAGGGGGCCGACCACTGAAGCTTTCTTT. This gives the protein CASSSYRGPTTEAFF.

The chain combines TRBV5-6 with TRBJ1-3; D not certain. Trimming removed 6 bases at V and 0 bases at J, with 19 bases between. CDR1 and CDR2 (germline): SGHDT, YYEEEE. The CDR3 length is 17 residues. CDR3 residues: CASTLARSFRSGNTIYF. In nucleotides, the CDR3 is TGTGCCAGCACCCTAGCTAGGTCGTTCCGCTCTGGAAACACCATATATTTT.

V gene TRBV11-2 combines with J gene TRBJ2-7; 12 bases fit TRBD1. CDR3 length: 14 amino acids. CDR1 and CDR2 from the germline V gene are SGHAT and FQNNGV. Trimming cost V 6 bases and J 3 bases; bases outside gene matches: 3. CDR3 sequence: CASRGQGAIYEQYF. The CDR3 DNA reads as TGTGCCAGCAGGGGACAGGGGGCAATCTACGAGCAGTACTTC. Using reference TRBV11-2 and TRBJ2-7 for the parts outside the CDR3, the full variable domain is EAGVAQSPRYKIIEKRQSVAFWCNPISGHATLYWYQQILGQGPKLLIQFQNNGVVDDSQLPKDRFSAERLKGVDSTLKIQPAKLEDSAVYLCASRGQGAIYEQYFGPGTRLTVT.

This clone was detected only once. This chain links TRBV7-2 with TRBJ1-2; D ambiguous. There are 17 residues in the CDR3. From germline, CDR1 is SGHTA and CDR2 FQGNSA. Trimming pared 5 bases from V and 0 bases from J, leaving 19 bases between. The CDR3 nucleotides are TGTGCCAGCAGCCCAGAGAACCGACCCGGAGCTAACTATGGCTACACCTTC. Translation gives CASSPENRPGANYGYTF.